The T cell receptor (beta chain) described here comes from a study of cytomegalovirus exposure and HLA in healthy donors. The germline gives CDR1 ENHRY, CDR2 SYGVKD. CDR3 size: 15 residues. The germline V and J ends were trimmed by 2 bases and 0 bases, with 8 bases remaining between them. This clone is a singleton in its sample. As yet, its antigen is unknown. Study results and caveats: Usually a TCR sequence was rare, but some public TCRs were found in many donors. Follow-up analysis later connected one missense variant in DCLRE1C with trimming of TCR beta V- and J-genes. An analysis was carried out later, and it reportedly showed fewer N-insertions in an Asian-associated ancestry cluster than the approximately 660-donor mean. A later analysis linked some 17,000 TCR beta sequences to HLA alleles at 0.05 false discovery rate.

PCR employed 60 Vbeta and 13 Jbeta primers. The protocol was immunoSEQ multiplex PCR, while the TCRdb copy is restricted to in-frame clones and leaves out a portion. The sample carries 80,000 or so clones, roughly 70% recorded once. Material: PBMCs. The clonotype comes from a man aged 60-69 years in good health and CMV-seropositive. The chain employs TRBV10-3 and TRBJ1-3, with D hard to call. The CDR3 bases are TGTGCCATCAGTGAGGACGGGAGCTCTGGAAACACCATATATTTT. Translating it yields CAISEDGSSGNTIYF.